This paragraph covers one T cell receptor beta chain sequence. These data originate in a study of glioma-infiltrating T cells after dendritic cell vaccination. The time point here: after dendritic cell vaccination, including at tumor progression/relapse. CDR1 and CDR2 from the germline V gene are MNHEY and SVGAGI. Trimming left V 4 bases short and J 3 bases short, with 7 bases between. This CDR3 is built from 13 residues. Clones were sequenced by immunoSEQ multiplex PCR, and TCRdb holds only the in-frame ones, with some missing. In the table there are approximately 93,000 clones, less than 85% of which are singletons.

The source was blood, collected after dendritic cell vaccination. This chain uses TRBV6-5 with TRBJ2-1; possibly TRBD2 for D (5 bases). The source is a human donor with glioblastoma. CDR3 in DNA: TGTGCCAGCAGTTCCCGGGGCTACAATGAGCAGTTCTTC. Its protein product is CASSSRGYNEQFF.